Here is one TCR beta chain with its context. Which antigen it targets is not known. Per-base qualities were not stored, and no clone one base away is much larger. The data were taken from a study of cytomegalovirus exposure and HLA in healthy donors (dated by TCRdb to between 2016 and 2019). About the full investigation: According to an earlier analysis of a few hundred of the donors, about 179 million T cells yielded over 100 million unique TCR beta sequences and about 300 Gb of sequence data. An early release covering roughly 640 HLA-typed donors comprised approximately 300 gigabases of sequencing data and tens of millions of unique TCR sequences. Of the approximately 400 genotyped donors, about 84% fell in the genetic ancestry cluster associated with self-reported Caucasian donors. The study aimed to test whether signatures of past pathogen exposure could be identified by cataloging public T cell receptors. Using immunosequencing, the study profiled T cell repertoires from 500 to 800 subjects and related those repertoires to cytomegalovirus serostatus. Besides the first cohort of roughly 700 subjects, a separate validation cohort made up of over 100 different subjects was used. To predict cytomegalovirus infection status, the study brought together high-throughput TCR immunosequencing, statistical association of individual TCRs with disease status, and machine learning. A later analysis re-analyzed previously published TCR beta repertoires from approximately 700 donors and added high-resolution HLA genotyping to study TCR occurrence patterns. The later analysis used no new phenotypic data to find candidate immune exposures, relying instead on TCR beta sequences and their occurrence across donors. An earlier analysis of around 540 of the donors applied high-throughput TCR beta sequencing to assess whether each TCR beta V gene segment acted as functional or pseudogenic. Donor age, sex, ethnicity and CMV serostatus were collected together with the repertoire data. A later genetic analysis used genome-wide SNP genotypes for 398 of the 666 donors, treating that subset as a discovery cohort. Every discovery cohort repertoire had been produced on one sequencing platform. Class I and class II HLA loci were covered by the typing at four-digit resolution. The number of donors typed differed by locus, with about 629-630 for A, B, C, DRB1 and DQB1, 522 for DQA1, 600 to 610 for DPA1, and some 450 for DPB1. Several DR-DQ haplotypes were handled as single units for association and clustering, since linkage in the cohort was strong. On average, around 240,000 unique TCR beta nucleotide sequences were sequenced per donor among 300 to 500 genotyped donors of the cohort, with around 19% of those sequences being non-productive.

CDR3 length: 14 amino acids, cysteine to phenylalanine. Only the CDR3 part of the read is kept: 42 bases, read in frame from the first base. CDR1 is given as MNHEY and CDR2 as SVGAGI, both from the germline V gene. Trimmed from V: 2 bases; trimmed from J: 2 bases; junction bases lacking a gene match: 0. The cohort consisted of 666 healthy bone marrow donors. At the time of sampling, every cohort member was nominally healthy, though immune exposures that went unrecorded were likely present. The donor tested CMV seropositive, placing the donor among the 290 or so seropositive members of the cohort. Each donor provided a peripheral blood sample, and peripheral blood mononuclear cells were used for TCR beta sequencing. Genomic DNA was extracted from the blood cell samples with the Qiagen DNeasy Blood Extraction Kit. Study-wide findings and limitations: It was suggested by the authors that the approach could potentially be generalized to other disease states and immunological phenotypes. The presence/absence analyses assumed that sequencing depth was roughly uniform across donors, and that assumption may not be true. According to a later genetic analysis, donors in an Asian-associated ancestry cluster had fewer N-insertions in productive TCRs than the approximately 690-donor mean. In vitro tests confirmed that a few of the cytomegalovirus-associated TCR beta chains recognize cytomegalovirus antigens. The 87-base-pair reads could not distinguish some IMGT-functional V segments, including TRBV6-2 and TRBV6-3, so those segments were excluded. The cohort was sequenced for TCR beta chains only, and without alpha or paired-chain data the features that could be detected were limited. The earlier analysis of fewer than 750 of the donors excluded roughly 17 rarely observed V segments, including chromosome 9 orphons, because counts were too low. Linkage disequilibrium might explain the correlated functional status among segregating V segments, but an unknown experimental factor could not be ruled out. In a later genetic analysis, a missense DCLRE1C variant was associated with V-gene and J-gene trimming of TCR beta chains, and the association was replicated in an independent cohort. In a later analysis, some 18,000 TCR beta sequences were associated with specific HLA alleles at a false discovery rate of 0.05. Strong co-occurrence of HLA alleles, especially DR and DQ, made assigning TCR associations to individual alleles difficult. In a later analysis, the rate of TCR association differed among HLA loci, with DRB1 alleles having the most associated TCRs and HLA-C alleles having the fewest. The only immune exposure information available for the cohort was CMV serostatus. The classifier was reported to diagnose cytomegalovirus status with high specificity and sensitivity in both the original and validation cohorts. A further reported finding was that TCR beta sequences accurately predicted the HLA-A and HLA-B alleles for most subjects in the first cohort. In an earlier analysis of some 540 of the donors, most TCR beta V segments appeared in productive rearrangements about 87% or about 30% of the time, broadly matching IMGT annotations. Several of the top co-occurrence clusters appeared to be linked to parvovirus B19, influenza, CMV and Epstein-Barr virus, according to a later analysis. The study gave a list of roughly 150 TCR beta chains associated with cytomegalovirus. A later analysis found that HLA-associated TCR beta chains were more clonally expanded and had lower generation probabilities than equally common non-associated chains. Because HLA typing was unavailable for some donors at each locus, only the typed subset was used in association tests. A later analysis found that most CMV-associated TCR beta chains appeared HLA-restricted, with HLA associations seemingly driven largely by CMV exposure. While some public TCRs were present in many individuals, most TCR sequences turned up only very rarely across donors. The sequencing pipeline was judged likely to have produced a cluster of highly shared sequence variants as a technical artifact.

Libraries came from the immunoSEQ multiplex PCR assay. For the multiplex PCR, a mixture combining 60 forward primers for TCR Vbeta segments and 13 reverse primers for TCR Jbeta segments was used. The CDR3 region of rearranged TCR beta genes was amplified from genomic DNA by a multiplex PCR assay. On the Illumina HiSeq System, the amplified TCR beta libraries were sequenced as 87-base-pair reads. Per the original workflow: A later analysis tallied 75 million to 85 million unique TCR beta chains across the 550 to 850 repertoires, and approximately 9.9 million of those chains were shared by two or more donors. To remove PCR and sequencing errors, raw reads were error-corrected and collapsed into unique sequences using a nearest-neighbor algorithm that merged closely related sequences. CDR3 sequences were aligned to IMGT reference sequences to assign V, D and J gene segments. For a sequence to be retained, a match of at least six nucleotides was required to both a V gene segment and a J gene segment. Rearrangements were called productive when the CDR3 lacked stop codons and stayed in frame with V and J; all others were non-productive. Following IMGT convention, CDR3 was defined as the stretch from the second conserved V-encoded cysteine to the conserved J-encoded phenylalanine. The earlier analysis of about 590 of the donors excluded sequences that lacked an unambiguous match to a single V gene segment. In an earlier analysis of approximately 610 of the donors, V segments were called functional above 56.7% productive rearrangements and were called segregating when the between-donor standard deviation exceeded 5%. A statistical classification framework was developed to diagnose cytomegalovirus status using the catalog of TCR beta chain sequences. A later analysis assigned V and J genes by comparing TCR nucleotide sequences with IMGT/GENE-DB human TR gene sequences. Using the TCRdist pipeline, a later analysis assigned CDR3 sequences along with most-parsimonious VDJ recombination scenarios. In a later analysis, each TCR beta chain was defined by its CDR3 amino acid sequence together with its V-gene family, and reads without a unique V-gene family were excluded. As a way to deal with suspected cross-contamination and a sequencing artifact, a later analysis dropped 592 nucleotide sequences that were highly shared and had low generation probability. For each public chain, a later analysis derived a clonal expansion index from normalized ranks of inferred template counts within each repertoire. Generation probabilities in a later analysis came from a VDJ recombination model fitted to out-of-frame rearrangements, and those results were checked against IGoR. In a later analysis, hypergeometric tests were used to score TCR-TCR, TCR-HLA and TCR-CMV co-occurrence, with a repertoire-size bias correction applied to TCR pairs. In a later analysis, false discovery rates were estimated by permuting HLA or CMV assignments 20 times. In a later analysis, co-occurring TCRs were grouped using DBSCAN, and TCRdist sequence similarity was added for clustering within HLA-allele-positive subsets. Repertoires with fewer than 30,000 or more than 120,000 public chains were left out of co-occurrence clustering, as were a few repertoires with anomalous nucleotide sharing. Here the immuneACCESS table is served through TCRdb, limited to in-frame sequences with V and J called. Missing clones are a known gap in these copies; in checked studies unresolved V genes cover under half, and the rest lacks a known reason. V, J and clone size are those of that table, while D and trimming were read from the DNA. Here the sample has 250,000 to 350,000 clones; 86% occur a single time. The ten largest clones capture 4% of the sample.

Input material: PBMCs. The chain is encoded by TRBV6-5 joined to TRBJ2-7; TRBD2 lines up with 10 middle nucleotides. The TCR sequence derives from a man in his forties in good health and CMV-seropositive. The CDR3 in this case is CASSYSGRAYEQYF. The nucleotide sequence reads as follows: TGTGCCAGCAGTTACAGCGGGAGGGCCTACGAGCAGTACTTC.